Presented here are 20 T cell receptor beta chains from one specimen sequenced in a study of post-analysis software for immune sequencing data. The study, taken as a whole, reports: When patients were compared with controls, a handful of TRBV segments were more frequent, TRBV5-6, TRBV5-1 and TRBV20-1 among them.

These TCRs' antigens remain unknown. Built from TCR beta cDNA, the libraries had unique molecular identifiers in them. TCRdb used MiXCR to reprocess the PCR reads, holding one entry per CDR3 protein. The data hold about 620,000 distinct CDR3 sequences, with roughly 47% observed a single time. The sample was blood. Receptor source: a girl aged 10 to 17 with multiple sclerosis.

This clonotype occurred many times. V is TRBV12-3 or TRBV12-4 and J is TRBJ2-1; 11 nucleotides align to TRBD2. The J segment lost 7 bases and the V segment lost 6 bases, leaving 8 bases of the junction unmatched. The CDR3 contains 15 residues. This CDR3 reads CASRLSTSGGNEQFF. In DNA form, the CDR3 reads TGTGCCAGCAGATTGAGTACTAGCGGGGGAAATGAGCAGTTCTTC.

This chain uses TRBV12-3 or TRBV12-4 with TRBJ1-5, with D perhaps TRBD1 (6 bases). This CDR3 is built from 15 residues. The V and J ends lost 3 bases and 12 bases respectively, with 21 bases between them. CDR3 residues: CASSLDSLLSSGQHF. The CDR3 bases are TGTGCCAGCAGTTTGGACAGCCTGTTGTCCTCAGGCCAGCATTTT.

In DNA form, the CDR3 reads TGTGCCAGCAGTCCCCGGGAGTTGATTAATGAGCAGTTCTTC. Encoded protein: CASSPRELINEQFF. The V gene is TRBV12-3 or TRBV12-4, the J gene TRBJ2-1, with D possibly being TRBD2 (6 bases). The V end was cut by 5 bases, the J end by 7 bases, with 15 bases between. This CDR3 contains 14 residues.

This rearrangement joins TRBV6-5 to TRBJ1-5, with 7 bases identical to TRBD1. V was pared by 6 bases and J by 0 bases, with 5 bases of the junction left unmatched. CDR3 length: 15 residues. Germline V gene sequence: CDR1 MNHEY, CDR2 SVGAGI. The CDR3 region has the DNA TGTGCCAGCAGGATGGGACAGTATAGCAATCAGCCCCAGCATTTT. Encoded protein: CASRMGQYSNQPQHF.

The gene calls are TRBV3-1 and TRBJ1-1; maybe TRBD1 (6 bases). The CDR3 has 15 residues. Germline V gives CDR1 LGHDT, CDR2 YNNKEL (reference sequence). V lost 4 bases and J lost 1, with 13 bases in between. The CDR3 loop is CASSRATGANTEAFF. DNA for the CDR3: TGTGCCAGCAGCCGAGCGACAGGAGCGAACACTGAAGCTTTCTTT.

The chain is built from TRBV29-1 and TRBJ2-4; no clear D gene. V gave up 4 bases and J gave up 2 bases, with 9 bases separating them. CDR1 and CDR2 from the germline V gene are SQVTM and ANQGSEA. CDR3 length equals 13 residues. The CDR3 here is CSVVMRTKNIQYF. CDR3 DNA sequence: TGCAGCGTTGTTATGAGAACCAAAAACATTCAGTACTTC.

This clonotype was seen only a few times. V gene TRBV19 combines with J gene TRBJ2-1; no firm D call. This CDR3 has 12 residues. V dropped 3 bases and J dropped 6 bases, with 6 bases sitting between them. Germline V gene data show CDR1 as LNHDA and CDR2 as SQIVND (reference sequence). DNA for the CDR3: TGTGCCAGTAGTATCCCTACCAATGAGCAGTTCTTC. Translated, it gives CASSIPTNEQFF.

CDR3 coding DNA: TGCAGTGTCCCCAGCGGCGGGAACTACGAGCAGTACTTC. Residues: CSVPSGGNYEQYF. The J gene is TRBJ2-7, the V gene TRBV20-1; D is possibly TRBD2 (6 bases). The germline V gene has CDR1 DFQATT and CDR2 SNEGSKA (reference sequence). Trimming took off 7 bases at V and 3 bases at J, with 16 bases between the two ends. The CDR3 consists of 13 residues.

The gene calls are TRBV12-3 or TRBV12-4 and TRBJ1-1, with TRBD1 matching 9 bases. Losses at the gene ends were 5 bases for V and 6 bases for J; bases not matched to a gene: 10. The CDR3 runs to 15 residues. The DNA for the CDR3 is TGTGCCAGCAGTCCACTGGGACAGGGTGACCCTGAAGCTTTCTTT. Translating gives CASSPLGQGDPEAFF.

This clonotype was found a few times. CDR3 DNA: TGTGCCAGCCGAAGGGGCGTAAGGGGCTACACCTTC. This sequence encodes CASRRGVRGYTF. The rearrangement uses TRBV6-1 and TRBJ1-2, with D perhaps TRBD1 (5 bases). Between the trimmed V and J ends, which lost 8 bases and 8 bases, there was a span of 15 bases. This CDR3 spans 12 amino acids. The germline CDR1 and CDR2 sequences are MNHNS and SASEGT.

This clonotype was seen a few times. The chain has TRBV10-3 and TRBJ1-1; 8 nucleotides line up with TRBD1. Germline CDR1 reads ENHRY; CDR2 reads SYGVKD. This CDR3 comprises 13 residues. Trimming at V came to 6 bases and at J to 6 bases, leaving 6 bases not matched to a gene. CDR3 coding DNA: TGTGCCATCAGGGGACAGGTCGCGCCTGAAGCTTTCTTT. It specifies CAIRGQVAPEAFF.

This clonotype occurred a few times. CDR3: CASSQDLGTGLIYGYTF. The CDR3 nucleotides are TGCGCCAGCAGCCAAGATCTAGGGACAGGGCTGATATATGGCTACACCTTC. The chain employs TRBV4-1 and TRBJ1-2; 9 nucleotides agree with TRBD1. There are 17 residues in the CDR3. Germline lookup yields CDR1 MGHRA and CDR2 YSYEKL. Losses at the gene ends were 0 bases for V and 5 bases for J; bases not matched to a gene: 10.

This clonotype appeared a single time. The V and J genes are TRBV10-3 and TRBJ1-1; TRBD1 matches 9 bases. Trimming removed 6 bases from V and 10 bases from J; junction bases left unmatched: 9. This CDR3 has 13 residues. Germline CDR1 ENHRY, CDR2 SYGVKD. CDR3 DNA: TGTGCCATCAGGGACAGGGGAGAGGGTGGAGCTTTCTTT. Its translation: CAIRDRGEGGAFF.

This chain connects TRBV11-3 to TRBJ1-2; 7 nucleotides align to TRBD1. This CDR3 has 15 amino acids. Germline values: CDR1 SGHNT, CDR2 YENEEA. Trimming at V came to 5 bases and at J to 7 bases, leaving 13 bases not matched to a gene. The CDR3 DNA reads TGTGCCAGCAGCAACAGACGAGGGGGCTCTGGTGGCTACACCTTC. This encodes CASSNRRGGSGGYTF.

This clonotype showed up just a few times. The chain recombines TRBV20-1 with TRBJ2-3; 8 bases map to TRBD1. Germline values: CDR1 DFQATT, CDR2 SNEGSKA (reference sequence). This CDR3 is built from 12 residues. The CDR3: CGGQGATDTQYF. CDR3 nucleotides: TGCGGGGGGCAGGGGGCGACAGATACGCAGTATTTT.

This clonotype was seen only a few times. The chain has TRBV5-1 and TRBJ2-7; possible D gene TRBD1, 5 bases. The CDR3 has 15 residues. The V gene lost 0 bases and the J gene lost 0 bases, with 10 bases spanning the gap. Germline values: CDR1 SGHRS, CDR2 YFSETQ. The CDR3 loop reads CASSLAVGVSYEQYF. CDR3 DNA sequence: TGCGCCAGCAGCTTGGCAGTAGGGGTCTCCTACGAGCAGTACTTC.

There are a few counts of this clonotype. The chain couples TRBV5-5 to TRBJ2-1; 9 positions agree with TRBD2. The CDR3 consists of 17 residues. V was clipped by 0 bases and J by 5 bases; unmatched bases: 9. CDR1 and CDR2 (germline): SGHKS, YYEKEE (reference sequence). In nucleotides, the CDR3 is TGTGCCAGCAGCTTGGTCTGGAGGGCGGGGGGGGACAATGAGCAGTTCTTC. The encoded protein is CASSLVWRAGGDNEQFF.

This clonotype was observed a handful of times. This rearrangement joins TRBV4-1 to TRBJ1-4; no definite D call. The CDR3 runs to 14 residues. The germline V gene has CDR1 MGHRA and CDR2 YSYEKL. V was trimmed by 0 bases and J by 3 bases, leaving 5 bases between them. The CDR3 spells CASSQDMANEKLFF. For the CDR3, the DNA is TGCGCCAGCAGCCAAGATATGGCTAATGAAAAACTGTTTTTT.

V is TRBV4-2 and J is TRBJ2-1; 8 positions match TRBD2. This CDR3 spans 15 amino acids. V shed 4 bases and J 5 bases; nucleotides not matched to a gene: 7. From germline, CDR1 is LGHNA and CDR2 YNFKEQ. DNA for the CDR3: TGTGCCAGCAGCCTGAGCGGGAGTAACAACAATGAGCAGTTCTTC. This codes for CASSLSGSNNNEQFF.

The gene calls are TRBV12-3 or TRBV12-4 and TRBJ1-2; D unclear. V gave up 5 bases and J gave up 4 bases, with 8 bases separating them. The CDR3 runs 12 residues. The CDR3 protein is CASSEWGYGYTF. CDR3 DNA: TGTGCCAGCAGTGAATGGGGCTATGGCTACACCTTC.